These T cell receptor beta chains were read from a single sample in a study of T-cell reconstitution after alpha-beta-depleted transplantation in children. TCRdb re-called the PCR reads through MiXCR, storing one row per CDR3 protein. The table lists fewer than 350,000 distinct CDR3 sequences, 9.5% to 13% of them singletons. The input for sequencing was peripheral blood, taken 180 days after TCRalphabeta/CD19-depleted stem cell transplant. These receptors originate from a male patient under 10 years old who had a stem cell transplant for chronic granulomatous disease, so the T cells may come from the graft donor. The CDR3 runs from the conserved cysteine through the conserved F or W. The D gene is left open where the match is weak. Clone size is not always given. Where it is, it says once, few, many or a class for expanded clones.

TRBV12-3/TRBV12-4	TRBJ1-1	-	many	CASSLLENTEAFF	TGTGCCAGCAGTTTACTAGAAAACACTGAAGCTTTCTTT
TRBV5-1	TRBJ2-2	-	many	CASSLNPANTGELFF	TGCGCCAGCAGCTTGAACCCCGCGAACACCGGGGAGCTGTTTTTT
TRBV20-1	TRBJ2-7	TRBD2	many	CSARAAGGRREQYF	TGCAGTGCTAGGGCGGCGGGAGGAAGACGCGAGCAGTACTTC
TRBV12-3/TRBV12-4	TRBJ2-2	TRBD2	many	CANQGLPNTGELFF	TGTGCCAACCAGGGACTACCCAACACCGGGGAGCTGTTTTTT
TRBV27	TRBJ1-5	TRBD1	many	CASSLTTGWGQPQHF	TGTGCCAGCAGTTTAACGACAGGGTGGGGTCAGCCCCAGCATTTT
TRBV7-8	TRBJ2-2	-	many	CASSSLGGDTGELFF	TGTGCCAGCAGCTCCCTCGGGGGCGACACCGGGGAGCTGTTTTTT
TRBV4-2	TRBJ2-1	TRBD1	many	CASSQSWSGGPSYNEQFF	TGTGCCAGCAGCCAATCTTGGTCAGGGGGCCCTTCCTACAATGAGCAGTTCTTC
TRBV12-3/TRBV12-4	TRBJ1-6	-	many	CASSWGIAYNSPLHF	TGTGCCAGCAGTTGGGGTATTGCCTATAATTCACCCCTCCACTTT
TRBV7-8	TRBJ2-4	TRBD2	-	CASSMALLGWGGNIQYF	TGTGCCAGCAGCATGGCCCTCCTTGGGTGGGGGGGAAACATTCAGTACTTC
TRBV27	TRBJ2-5	TRBD2	many	CASSFGSGGAGETQYF	TGTGCCAGCAGTTTCGGTAGCGGGGGGGCGGGAGAGACCCAGTACTTC
TRBV4-1	TRBJ1-5	TRBD1	-	CASSHDRGGNQPQHF	TGCGCCAGCAGCCATGACAGGGGTGGCAATCAGCCCCAGCATTTT
TRBV12-3/TRBV12-4	TRBJ2-7	-	many	CASSLMQATPYEQYF	TGTGCCAGCAGTTTGATGCAGGCAACCCCCTACGAGCAGTACTTC
TRBV6-1	TRBJ1-2	TRBD1	many	CASRDPTGGDYGYTF	TGTGCCAGCAGGGACCCCACAGGGGGCGACTATGGCTACACCTTC
TRBV12-3/TRBV12-4	TRBJ2-3	TRBD1	many	CASSQWTGGVDTQYF	TGTGCCAGCAGCCAGTGGACAGGGGGAGTAGATACGCAGTATTTT
TRBV7-2	TRBJ2-6	-	many	CASSLTASSGANVLTF	TGTGCCAGCAGCCTGACCGCAAGCTCTGGGGCCAACGTCCTGACTTTC
TRBV4-3	TRBJ2-1	TRBD1	many	CASSQVTGGSYNEQFF	TGCGCCAGCAGCCAAGTGACAGGGGGCTCCTACAATGAGCAGTTCTTC
TRBV20-1	TRBJ2-7	-	many	CSASEGIYYEQYF	TGCAGTGCTAGTGAAGGGATTTACTACGAGCAGTACTTC
TRBV29-1	TRBJ1-2	TRBD1	many	CSVLRGQGADGYTF	TGCAGCGTCCTCAGGGGACAGGGCGCAGATGGCTACACCTTC
TRBV5-1	TRBJ2-1	TRBD2	many	CASSRGLAGSTEQFF	TGCGCCAGCAGCAGAGGACTAGCGGGGTCAACTGAGCAGTTCTTC
TRBV12-3/TRBV12-4	TRBJ2-2	-	many	CASSSSGLNTGELFF	TGTGCCAGCAGTAGCAGCGGGTTGAACACCGGGGAGCTGTTTTTT
TRBV6-2/TRBV6-3	TRBJ2-2	TRBD1	many	CASSYPDRGNTGELFF	TGTGCCAGCAGTTACCCCGACAGGGGGAACACCGGGGAGCTGTTTTTT
TRBV7-2	TRBJ2-6	-	many	CASSPLPLPGANVLTF	TGTGCCAGCAGCCCCCTTCCCCTCCCTGGGGCCAACGTCCTGACTTTC
TRBV7-8	TRBJ1-6	-	many	CASSLAPTPGRASYNSPLHF	TGTGCCAGCAGCTTAGCGCCGACCCCGGGCAGGGCCAGTTATAATTCACCCCTCCACTTT
TRBV5-1	TRBJ2-7	TRBD2	many	CASSPGLAGDNEQYF	TGCGCCAGCAGCCCCGGACTAGCGGGAGACAACGAGCAGTACTTC
TRBV12-3/TRBV12-4	TRBJ1-6	TRBD1	many	CASSLGQGASPLHF	TGTGCCAGCAGCCTTGGACAGGGGGCTTCACCCCTCCACTTT
TRBV7-7	TRBJ2-1	TRBD1	many	CASSPYDRGDNEQFF	TGTGCCAGCAGCCCTTATGACAGGGGCGACAATGAGCAGTTCTTC
TRBV28	TRBJ2-7	TRBD1	many	CASTGTVVYYEQYF	TGTGCCAGCACCGGGACAGTAGTATACTACGAGCAGTACTTC
TRBV10-3	TRBJ2-3	TRBD2	many	CAISESKLAGVSADTQYF	TGTGCCATCAGTGAGTCAAAACTAGCGGGAGTTAGCGCAGATACGCAGTATTTT
TRBV7-8	TRBJ1-5	-	many	CASSLAPGTGPNQPQHF	TGTGCCAGCAGCTTAGCCCCTGGCACAGGACCAAATCAGCCCCAGCATTTT
TRBV7-2	TRBJ2-3	-	many	CASSPPLRALSTDTQYF	TGTGCCAGCAGCCCACCCCTCAGGGCCCTGAGCACAGATACGCAGTATTTT
TRBV29-1	TRBJ2-3	-	many	CSWGGTTDTQYF	TGCAGCTGGGGGGGCACCACAGATACGCAGTATTTT
TRBV29-1	TRBJ2-1	-	many	CSVEGRSSSYNEQFF	TGCAGCGTTGAAGGGCGGTCAAGCTCCTACAATGAGCAGTTCTTC
TRBV2	TRBJ2-4	-	many	CAIKTSAYSLAKNIQYF	TGTGCCATCAAGACCAGCGCTTACAGCTTAGCCAAAAACATTCAGTACTTC
TRBV7-3	TRBJ2-3	-	many	CASSLLGSSTDTQYF	TGTGCCAGCAGCTTATTAGGGTCTAGCACAGATACGCAGTATTTT
TRBV19	TRBJ2-5	-	few	CASSIGTLRETQYF	TGTGCCAGTAGTATCGGTACACTAAGGGAGACCCAGTACTTC
TRBV5-1	TRBJ2-7	-	-	CASSLRADRYNEQYF	TGCGCCAGCAGCTTAAGGGCCGACAGATACAATGAGCAGTACTTC
TRBV12-3/TRBV12-4	TRBJ1-5	TRBD1	many	CASSQPGQTNQPQHF	TGTGCCAGCAGCCAACCGGGACAGACAAATCAGCCCCAGCATTTT
TRBV5-1	TRBJ1-1	-	few	CASSRHWATRELFTEAFF	TGCGCCAGCAGCCGACATTGGGCCACCAGGGAATTGTTCACTGAAGCTTTCTTT
TRBV2	TRBJ1-5	TRBD1	many	CASSDRGRVNQPQHF	TGTGCCAGCAGCGACAGGGGGCGGGTCAATCAGCCCCAGCATTTT
TRBV12-3/TRBV12-4	TRBJ2-7	-	many	CASSLGPGIGTYEQYF	TGTGCCAGCAGTTTAGGCCCCGGGATTGGTACCTACGAGCAGTACTTC
TRBV27	TRBJ2-1	TRBD2	many	CASSSQRGAGFNEQFF	TGTGCCAGCAGTTCCCAGCGGGGGGCAGGGTTCAATGAGCAGTTCTTC
TRBV20-1	TRBJ2-1	-	many	CSARINEQFF	TGCAGTGCTAGAATTAATGAGCAGTTCTTC
TRBV7-8	TRBJ2-3	-	many	CASSSRGVPTDTQYF	TGTGCCAGCAGCTCCAGGGGCGTCCCCACAGATACGCAGTATTTT
TRBV30	TRBJ1-5	-	many	CAWKGSGDQPQHF	TGTGCCTGGAAGGGTTCCGGAGATCAGCCCCAGCATTTT